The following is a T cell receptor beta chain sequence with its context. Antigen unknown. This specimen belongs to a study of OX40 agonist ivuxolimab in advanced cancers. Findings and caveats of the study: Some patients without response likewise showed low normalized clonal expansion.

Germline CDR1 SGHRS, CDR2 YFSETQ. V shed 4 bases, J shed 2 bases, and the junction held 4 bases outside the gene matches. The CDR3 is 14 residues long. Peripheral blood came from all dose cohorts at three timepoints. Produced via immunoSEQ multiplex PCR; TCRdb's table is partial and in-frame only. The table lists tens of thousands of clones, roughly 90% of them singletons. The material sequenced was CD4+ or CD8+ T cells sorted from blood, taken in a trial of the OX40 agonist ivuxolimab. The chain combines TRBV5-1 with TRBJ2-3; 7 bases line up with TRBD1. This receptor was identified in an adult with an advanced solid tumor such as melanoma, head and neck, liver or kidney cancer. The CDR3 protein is CASSPGQDTDTQYF. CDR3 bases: TGCGCCAGCAGCCCTGGACAGGACACAGATACGCAGTATTTT.